This T cell receptor (beta chain) came from a study of T cell responses to AZD1222 COVID-19 vaccine. Study findings and constraints: Baseline seropositives among AZD1222 recipients totaled only five to seven. A mostly white British donor set with more females was recruited, and clonal diversity was possibly underestimated. Within unmutated variant regions lay the reported targets of nearly half of spike-specific TCRs.

Notes on this clone: Its antigen is as yet unknown.

TCRdb's table, derived via immunoSEQ multiplex PCR, lists solely in-frame clones and lacks some. The data hold some 170,000 clones, with approximately 92% observed a single time. Trimming cost V 0 bases and J 4 bases, with 12 bases left between them. The germline CDR1 and CDR2 sequences are SGHDN and FVKESK. The CDR3 is 15 residues long. This TCR came from an adult in good health. Sequences were derived from peripheral blood, sampled on day 0 of AZD1222 vaccination. This chain links TRBV14 with TRBJ1-1; D uncertain. Here the CDR3 reads CASSQDWGRFTEAFF. Written as DNA, the CDR3 is TGTGCCAGCAGCCAAGATTGGGGAAGGTTCACTGAAGCTTTCTTT.